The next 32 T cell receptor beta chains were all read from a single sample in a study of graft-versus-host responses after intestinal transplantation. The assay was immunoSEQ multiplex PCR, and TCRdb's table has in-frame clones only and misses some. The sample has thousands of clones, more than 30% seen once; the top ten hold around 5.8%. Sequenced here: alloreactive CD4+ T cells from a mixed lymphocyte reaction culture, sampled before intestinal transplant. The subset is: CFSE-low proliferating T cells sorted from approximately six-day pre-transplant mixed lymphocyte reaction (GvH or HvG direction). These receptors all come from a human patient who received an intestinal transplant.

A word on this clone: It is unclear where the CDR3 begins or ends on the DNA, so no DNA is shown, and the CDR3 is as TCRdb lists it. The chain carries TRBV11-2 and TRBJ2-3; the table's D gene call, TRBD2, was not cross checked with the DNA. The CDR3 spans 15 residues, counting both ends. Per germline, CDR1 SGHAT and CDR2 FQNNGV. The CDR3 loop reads CASSLDRFGSGAGYF.

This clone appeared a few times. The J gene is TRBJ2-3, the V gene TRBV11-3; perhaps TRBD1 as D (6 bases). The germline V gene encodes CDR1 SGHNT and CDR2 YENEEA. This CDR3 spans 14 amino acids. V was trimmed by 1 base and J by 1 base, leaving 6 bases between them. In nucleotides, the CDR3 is TGTGCCAGCAGCTTAGGACAGGGCACAGATACGCAGTATTTT. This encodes CASSLGQGTDTQYF.

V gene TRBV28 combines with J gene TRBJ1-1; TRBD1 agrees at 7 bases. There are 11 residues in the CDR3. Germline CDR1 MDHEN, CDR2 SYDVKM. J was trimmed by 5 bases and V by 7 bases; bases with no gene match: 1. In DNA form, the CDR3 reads TGTGCCAGCACAGGGGGAACTGAAGCTTTCTTT. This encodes CASTGGTEAFF.

The CDR3 bases are TGTGCCAGCAGCGTAGCCGGGGGGTCTCTTGCGCAGTATTTT. It is translated as CASSVAGGSLAQYF. V usage is TRBV9 and J usage is TRBJ2-3; TRBD2 matches at 7 bases. The CDR3 extends over 14 amino acids. CDR1 is SGDLS and CDR2 is YYNGEE in the germline V gene. J gave up 10 bases and V 0 bases, and 8 bases lay outside the gene matches.

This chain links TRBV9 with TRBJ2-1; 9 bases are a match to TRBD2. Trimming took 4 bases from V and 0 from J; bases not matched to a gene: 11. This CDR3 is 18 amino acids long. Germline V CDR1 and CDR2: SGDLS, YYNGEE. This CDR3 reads CASSYLAGAYSSYNEQFF. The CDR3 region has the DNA TGTGCCAGCAGCTACTTAGCGGGGGCTTATAGCTCCTACAATGAGCAGTTCTTC.

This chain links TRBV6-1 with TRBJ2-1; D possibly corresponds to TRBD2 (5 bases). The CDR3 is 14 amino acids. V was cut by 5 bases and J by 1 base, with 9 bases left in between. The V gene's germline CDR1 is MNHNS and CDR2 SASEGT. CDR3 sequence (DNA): TGTGCCAGCAGTTATAGGGAGTCCTACAATGAGCAGTTCTTC. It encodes CASSYRESYNEQFF.

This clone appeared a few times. The CDR3 DNA reads TGTGCCAGCTCACCCCGACAGGTCACAGATACGCAGTATTTT. It specifies CASSPRQVTDTQYF. This sequence joins TRBV18 and TRBJ2-3; weak D call: TRBD1 (6 bases). CDR1 is KGHSH and CDR2 is LQKENI in the germline V gene. Trimming stripped 3 bases from V and 2 bases from J, with 9 bases between. This CDR3 is 14 amino acids long.

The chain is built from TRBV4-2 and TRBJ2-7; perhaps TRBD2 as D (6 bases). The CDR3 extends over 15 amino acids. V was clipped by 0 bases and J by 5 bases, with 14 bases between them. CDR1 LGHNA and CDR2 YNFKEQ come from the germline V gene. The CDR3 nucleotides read TGTGCCAGCAGCCAAGATCTGGGGGGTTTCAACGAGCAGTACTTC. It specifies CASSQDLGGFNEQYF.

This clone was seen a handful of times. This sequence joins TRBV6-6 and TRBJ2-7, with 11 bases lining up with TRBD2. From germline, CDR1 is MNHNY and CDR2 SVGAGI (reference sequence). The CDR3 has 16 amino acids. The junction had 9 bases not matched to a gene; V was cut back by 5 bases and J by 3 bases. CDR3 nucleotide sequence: TGTGCCAGCAGTCCCATTAGCGGGAGGGCCGACTACGAGCAGTACTTC. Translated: CASSPISGRADYEQYF.

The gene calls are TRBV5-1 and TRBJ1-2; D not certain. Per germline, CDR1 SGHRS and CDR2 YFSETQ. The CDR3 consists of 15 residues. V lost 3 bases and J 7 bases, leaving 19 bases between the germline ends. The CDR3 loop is CASSSDFRPLAGYTF. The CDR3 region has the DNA TGCGCCAGCAGCTCGGACTTCAGGCCGTTGGCTGGCTACACCTTC.

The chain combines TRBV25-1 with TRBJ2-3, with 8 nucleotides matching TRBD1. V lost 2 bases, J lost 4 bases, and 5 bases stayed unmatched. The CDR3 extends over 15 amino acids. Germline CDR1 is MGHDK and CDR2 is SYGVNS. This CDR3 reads CASSEQWTGSDTQYF. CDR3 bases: TGTGCCAGCAGTGAACAATGGACAGGGTCAGATACGCAGTATTTT.

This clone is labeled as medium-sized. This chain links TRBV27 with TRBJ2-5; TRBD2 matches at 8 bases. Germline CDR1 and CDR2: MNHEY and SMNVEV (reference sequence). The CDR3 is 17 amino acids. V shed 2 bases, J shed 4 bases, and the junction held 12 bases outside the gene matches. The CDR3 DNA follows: TGTGCCAGCAGTTTAAAAGCCTGGGGTAGCGGGGTAGAGACCCAGTACTTC. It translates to CASSLKAWGSGVETQYF.

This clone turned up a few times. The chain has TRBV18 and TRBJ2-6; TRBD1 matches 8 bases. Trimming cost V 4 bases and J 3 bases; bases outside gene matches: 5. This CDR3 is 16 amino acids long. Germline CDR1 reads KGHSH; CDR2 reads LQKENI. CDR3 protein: CASSQRTGFGANVLTF. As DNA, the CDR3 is TGTGCCAGCTCACAACGGACAGGGTTTGGGGCCAACGTCCTGACTTTC.

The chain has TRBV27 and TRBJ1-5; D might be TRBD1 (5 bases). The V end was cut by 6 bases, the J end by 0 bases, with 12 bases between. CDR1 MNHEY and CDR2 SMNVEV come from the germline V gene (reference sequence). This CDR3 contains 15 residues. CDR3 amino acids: CASSMGLLSNQPQHF. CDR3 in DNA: TGTGCCAGCAGCATGGGACTCCTTAGCAATCAGCCCCAGCATTTT.

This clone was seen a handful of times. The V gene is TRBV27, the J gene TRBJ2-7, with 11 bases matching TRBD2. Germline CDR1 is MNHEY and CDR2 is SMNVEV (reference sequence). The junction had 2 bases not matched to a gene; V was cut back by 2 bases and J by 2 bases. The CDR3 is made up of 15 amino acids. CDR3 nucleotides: TGTGCCAGCAGTTTAATAGCGGGGGGGGCCTACGAGCAGTACTTC. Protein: CASSLIAGGAYEQYF.

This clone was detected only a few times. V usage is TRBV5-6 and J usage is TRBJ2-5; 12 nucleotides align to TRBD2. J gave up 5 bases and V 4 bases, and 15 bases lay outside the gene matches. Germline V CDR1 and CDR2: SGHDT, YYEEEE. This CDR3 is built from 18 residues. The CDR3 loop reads CASSRETSGSGLGETQYF. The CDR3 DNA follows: TGTGCCAGCAGCAGGGAGACTAGCGGGAGCGGGCTAGGGGAGACCCAGTACTTC.

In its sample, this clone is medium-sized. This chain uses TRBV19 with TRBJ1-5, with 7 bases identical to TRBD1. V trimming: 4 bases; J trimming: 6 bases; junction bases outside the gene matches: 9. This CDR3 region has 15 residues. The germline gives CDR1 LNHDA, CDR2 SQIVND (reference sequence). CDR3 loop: CASSTRQGRGQPQHF. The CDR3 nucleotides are TGTGCCAGTAGTACGAGACAGGGTAGGGGTCAGCCCCAGCATTTT. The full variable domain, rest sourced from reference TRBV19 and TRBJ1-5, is DGGITQSPKYLFRKEGQNVTLSCEQNLNHDAMYWYRQDPGQGLRLIYYSQIVNDFQKGDIAEGYSVSREKKESFPLTVTSAQKNPTAFYLCASSTRQGRGQPQHFGDGTRLSIL.

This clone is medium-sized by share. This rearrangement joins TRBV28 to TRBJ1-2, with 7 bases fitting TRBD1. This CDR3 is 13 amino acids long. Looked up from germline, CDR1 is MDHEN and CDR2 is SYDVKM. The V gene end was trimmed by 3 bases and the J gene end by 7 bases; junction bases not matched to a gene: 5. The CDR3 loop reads CASSLVAGGGYTF. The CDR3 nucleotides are TGTGCCAGCAGTTTGGTGGCAGGGGGTGGCTACACCTTC.

The CDR3 sequence: CASNGRTIYEQYF. Here the CDR3 DNA reads TGTGCCAGCAATGGAAGGACAATCTACGAGCAGTACTTC. The chain employs TRBV28 and TRBJ2-7; a possible D gene is TRBD1 (5 bases). V was clipped by 7 bases and J by 3 bases, with 13 bases between them. This CDR3 contains 13 residues. In germline, CDR1 is MDHEN, CDR2 SYDVKM.

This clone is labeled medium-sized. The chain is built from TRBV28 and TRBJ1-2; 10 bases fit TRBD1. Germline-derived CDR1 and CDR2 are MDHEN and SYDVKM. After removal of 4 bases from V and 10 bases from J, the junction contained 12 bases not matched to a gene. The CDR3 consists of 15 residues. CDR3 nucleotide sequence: TGTGCCAGCAGTTCGGGACAGGGGTTTGTTGGGCCCTACACCTTC. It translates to CASSSGQGFVGPYTF.

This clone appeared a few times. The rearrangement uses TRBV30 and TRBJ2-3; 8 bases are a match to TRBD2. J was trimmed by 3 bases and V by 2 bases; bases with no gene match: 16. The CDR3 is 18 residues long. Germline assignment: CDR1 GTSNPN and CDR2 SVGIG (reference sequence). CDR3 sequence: CAWSPVPFAGGGTDTQYF. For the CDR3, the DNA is TGTGCCTGGAGTCCTGTCCCCTTCGCGGGGGGCGGTACAGATACGCAGTATTTT.

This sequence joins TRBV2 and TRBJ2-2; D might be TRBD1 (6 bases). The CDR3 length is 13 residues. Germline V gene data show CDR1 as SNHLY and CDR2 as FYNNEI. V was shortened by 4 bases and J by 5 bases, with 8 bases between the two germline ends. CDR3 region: CASSAQGTGELFF. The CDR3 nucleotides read TGTGCCAGCAGTGCACAGGGAACCGGGGAGCTGTTTTTT.

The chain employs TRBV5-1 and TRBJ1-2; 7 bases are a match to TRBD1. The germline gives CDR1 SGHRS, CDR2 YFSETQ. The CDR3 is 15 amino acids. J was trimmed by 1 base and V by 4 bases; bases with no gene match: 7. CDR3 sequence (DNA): TGCGCCAGCAGCCCGGCCGGGACAGATAACTATGGCTACACCTTC. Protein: CASSPAGTDNYGYTF. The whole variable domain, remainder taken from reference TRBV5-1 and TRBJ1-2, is KAGVTQTPRYLIKTRGQQVTLSCSPISGHRSVSWYQQTPGQGLQFLFEYFSETQRNKGNFPGRFSGRQFSNSRSEMNVSTLELGDSALYLCASSPAGTDNYGYTFGSGTRLTVV.

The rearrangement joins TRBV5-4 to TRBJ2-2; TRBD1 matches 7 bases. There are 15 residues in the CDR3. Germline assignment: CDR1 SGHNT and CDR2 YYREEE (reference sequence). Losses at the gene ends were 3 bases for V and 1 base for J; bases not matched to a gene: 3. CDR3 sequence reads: CASSWGQLNTGELFF. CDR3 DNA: TGTGCCAGCAGCTGGGGACAGTTGAACACCGGGGAGCTGTTTTTT.

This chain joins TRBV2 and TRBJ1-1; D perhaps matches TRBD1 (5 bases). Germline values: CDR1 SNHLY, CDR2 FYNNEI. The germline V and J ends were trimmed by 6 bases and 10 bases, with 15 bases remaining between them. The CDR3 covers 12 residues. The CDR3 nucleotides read TGTGCCAGCAGGACAGACCAGAGAAGAGCTTTCTTT. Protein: CASRTDQRRAFF.

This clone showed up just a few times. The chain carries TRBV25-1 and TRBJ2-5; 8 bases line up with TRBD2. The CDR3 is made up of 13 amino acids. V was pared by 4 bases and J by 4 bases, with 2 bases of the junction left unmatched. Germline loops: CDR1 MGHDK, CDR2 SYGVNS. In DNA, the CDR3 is TGTGCCAGCAGTGGCCTAGCGGGAGAGACCCAGTACTTC. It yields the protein CASSGLAGETQYF.

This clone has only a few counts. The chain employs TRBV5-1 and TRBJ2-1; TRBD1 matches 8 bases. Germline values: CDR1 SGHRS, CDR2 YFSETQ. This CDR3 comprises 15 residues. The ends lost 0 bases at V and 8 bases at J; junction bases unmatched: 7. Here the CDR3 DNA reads TGCGCCAGCAGCTTGGGAGGACAGGGTTTTTATGAGCAGTTCTTC. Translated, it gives CASSLGGQGFYEQFF.

The CDR3 DNA follows: TGTGCCACCAGCAGAGATCCCGGGACTTTAGCAAATGAGCAGTTCTTC. Its protein is CATSRDPGTLANEQFF. This chain links TRBV15 with TRBJ2-1; D perhaps matches TRBD2 (6 bases). The CDR3 spans 16 residues. With 0 bases removed from V and 7 bases from J, the gap between germline ends came to 16 bases. Germline loops: CDR1 LNHNV, CDR2 YYDKDF (reference sequence).

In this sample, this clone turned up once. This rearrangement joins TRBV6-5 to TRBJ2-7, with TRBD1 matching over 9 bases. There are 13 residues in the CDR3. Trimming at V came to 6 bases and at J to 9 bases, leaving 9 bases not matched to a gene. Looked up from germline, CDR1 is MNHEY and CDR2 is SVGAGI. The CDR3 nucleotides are TGTGCCAGCAGCCGTACAGGGGGCGCTTCGCAGTACTTC. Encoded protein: CASSRTGGASQYF.

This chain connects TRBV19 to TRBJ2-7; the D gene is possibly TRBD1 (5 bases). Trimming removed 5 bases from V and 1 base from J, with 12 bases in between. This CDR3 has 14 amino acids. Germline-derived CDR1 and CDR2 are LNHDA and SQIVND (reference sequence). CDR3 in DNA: TGTGCCAGTAGTCCTACAGGTTCGTCCTACGAGCAGTACTTC. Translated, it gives CASSPTGSSYEQYF.

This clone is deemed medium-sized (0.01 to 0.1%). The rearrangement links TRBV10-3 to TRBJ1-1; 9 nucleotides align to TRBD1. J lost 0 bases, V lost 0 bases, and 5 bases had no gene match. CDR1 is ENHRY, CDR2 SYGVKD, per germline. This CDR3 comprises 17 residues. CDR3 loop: CAISESWDRVMNTEAFF. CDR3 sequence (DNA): TGTGCCATCAGTGAGTCATGGGACAGGGTCATGAACACTGAAGCTTTCTTT.

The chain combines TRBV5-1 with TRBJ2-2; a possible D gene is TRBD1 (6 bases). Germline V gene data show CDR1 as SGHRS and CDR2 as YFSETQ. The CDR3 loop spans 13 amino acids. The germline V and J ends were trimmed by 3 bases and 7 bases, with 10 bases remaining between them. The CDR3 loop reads CASSSQGGGELFF. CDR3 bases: TGCGCCAGCAGCTCACAGGGCGGCGGGGAGCTGTTTTTT.